This T cell receptor (beta chain) derives from a study of blood T cell repertoires in COVID-19. Study summary: The analysed material was cDNA or gDNA that came from T cells, B-cell-depleted T cells, or PBMCs.

Trimming removed 7 bases at V and 0 bases at J, with 12 bases between. The CDR3 runs 14 residues. Germline-derived CDR1 and CDR2 are MNHEY and SVGAGI. Source study methods: Counts of nucleated cells, estimated from reference gene primer amplification, were obtained. TCRdb keeps only in-frame clones here, not all; method: immunoSEQ multiplex PCR. For V, J and clone size, that table is used; D and trimming come from the DNA. The data contain a few hundred thousand clones, approximately 90% of them singletons. The material sequenced was peripheral blood. This chain joins TRBV6-5 and TRBJ1-2; no clear D. The clonotype originates from a woman in her 30s who had recovered from COVID-19. The CDR3 spells CASTNRAANYGYTF. The CDR3 DNA follows: TGTGCCAGCACCAACAGAGCCGCTAACTATGGCTACACCTTC.